This T cell receptor beta chain was sequenced for a study of OX40 agonist ivuxolimab in advanced cancers. Findings of the study overall: On average, CD8+ T cells showed a greater number of expanded clones than CD4+.

This table comes from immunoSEQ multiplex PCR, and its TCRdb copy is limited to in-frame clones, with some not included. The sample contains tens of thousands of clones, roughly 89% of which appear only once. Individuals having autoimmune disease history or systemic immunosuppression were not enrolled. This CDR3 is 15 amino acids long. Looked up from germline, CDR1 is PRHDT and CDR2 is FYEKMQ (reference sequence). V shed 1 base and J shed 0 bases, with 7 bases lying between them. About this clone itself: Its antigen remains unidentified.

The TCR comes from an adult with an advanced solid tumor such as melanoma, head and neck, liver or kidney cancer. J is TRBJ2-1 and V is TRBV13; the D gene is possibly TRBD2 (5 bases). Sample: CD4+ or CD8+ T cells sorted from blood, taken in a trial of the OX40 agonist ivuxolimab. The CDR3 is CASSLVGSSYNEQFF. DNA for the CDR3: TGTGCCAGCAGCTTAGTGGGGAGCTCCTACAATGAGCAGTTCTTC.